What follows are 10 T cell receptor beta chains derived from one specimen sequenced in a study of cytomegalovirus exposure and HLA in healthy donors. PCR involved 60 Vbeta and 13 Jbeta primers. The repertoire was sequenced with immunoSEQ multiplex PCR; TCRdb's copy has only in-frame clones and lacks some. Found here are approximately 150,000 clones, over 75% of them singletons; the top ten hold roughly 5.8%. Sequenced material: PBMCs. These receptors were collected from a man aged 35 to 55 in good health and CMV-seropositive.

The V gene is TRBV2, the J gene TRBJ1-1; a weak D match, TRBD1 (6 bases). This CDR3 is 14 amino acids long. V lost 5 bases to trimming and J lost 0 bases, with 10 bases between them. The germline V gene encodes CDR1 SNHLY and CDR2 FYNNEI. CDR3 region: CASSKQGLNTEAFF. The CDR3 DNA sequence: TGTGCCAGCAGTAAACAGGGATTGAACACTGAAGCTTTCTTT.

The rearrangement joins TRBV6-1 to TRBJ2-7, with 13 positions matching TRBD2. CDR3 size: 15 residues. Germline CDR1 MNHNS, CDR2 SASEGT. V shed 1 base and J 12 bases; nucleotides not matched to a gene: 9. For the CDR3, the DNA is TGTGCCAGCAGTGAAGTAACTAGCGGGAGGGCCGTGACGTACTTC. Residues: CASSEVTSGRAVTYF.

This clone was seen once. This specimen includes other DNA sequences encoding the same CDR3. The rearrangement uses TRBV19 and TRBJ1-4; perhaps TRBD1 as D (5 bases). Trimming left V 1 base short and J 7 bases short, with 13 bases between. Per the germline V gene, CDR1 is LNHDA and CDR2 is SQIVND (reference sequence). This CDR3 comprises 15 residues. The CDR3 reads CASSIVAGSGEKLFF. The CDR3 coding sequence is TGTGCCAGTAGTATAGTGGCAGGGTCCGGTGAAAAACTGTTTTTT.

The chain has TRBV2 and TRBJ1-6; TRBD1 is a possible D gene (6 bases). This CDR3 has 16 amino acids. Germline-derived CDR1 and CDR2 are SNHLY and FYNNEI. Deletions cut 1 base from V and 5 bases from J, with 12 bases between. Here the CDR3 DNA reads TGTGCCAGCAGTGAAGAGACAGGTGCCAATAATTCACCCCTCCACTTT. Its translation: CASSEETGANNSPLHF.

J is TRBJ1-2 and V is TRBV6-1; 8 bases fit TRBD1. Germline V gives CDR1 MNHNS, CDR2 SASEGT. The CDR3 extends over 17 amino acids. J lost 4 bases, V lost 1 base, and 11 bases had no gene match. CDR3 in amino acids: CASSEDGTGGGVYGYTF. For the CDR3, the DNA is TGTGCCAGCAGTGAAGATGGGACAGGTGGAGGGGTCTATGGCTACACCTTC.

This clone turned up a few times. The chain recombines TRBV10-2 with TRBJ2-2; D remains ambiguous. The CDR3 is 14 amino acids. Trimming removed 6 bases from V and 2 bases from J, with 10 bases in between. CDR1 WSHSY and CDR2 SAAADI come from the germline V gene. In DNA form, the CDR3 reads TGCGCCAGCAGCGTCAAGAGCAACACCGGGGAGCTGTTTTTT. This translates into CASSVKSNTGELFF.

The gene calls are TRBV7-9 and TRBJ2-7; the match to TRBD1 covers 9 bases. V trimming: 5 bases; J trimming: 3 bases; junction bases outside the gene matches: 5. Germline V gene lookup returns CDR1 SEHNR and CDR2 FQNEAQ (reference sequence). This CDR3 has 14 residues. CDR3 loop: CASSPRDRDYEQYF. The CDR3 region has the DNA TGTGCCAGCAGCCCCCGGGACAGGGACTACGAGCAGTACTTC.

The chain combines TRBV7-2 with TRBJ1-3, with a weak D call TRBD1 (6 bases). This CDR3 region has 15 residues. Between the trimmed V and J ends, which lost 5 bases and 2 bases, there was a span of 13 bases. Germline assignment: CDR1 SGHTA and CDR2 FQGNSA. This chain's CDR3 is CASSPQGGPGNTIYF. DNA of the CDR3: TGTGCCAGCAGCCCACAGGGCGGCCCTGGAAACACCATATATTTT.

This sequence joins TRBV7-9 and TRBJ2-7; D perhaps matches TRBD1 (6 bases). V gave up 0 bases and J gave up 6 bases, with 12 bases separating them. The CDR3 length is 14 residues. Per the germline V gene, CDR1 is SEHNR and CDR2 is FQNEAQ (reference sequence). The CDR3 is CASSLAQGFTEQYF. In DNA, the CDR3 is TGTGCCAGCAGCTTAGCTCAGGGGTTCACCGAGCAGTACTTC.

The CDR3: CASSLRREADSYEQYF. The CDR3 DNA is TGTGCCAGCAGCTTGCGGCGGGAGGCCGACTCCTACGAGCAGTACTTC. The V call is TRBV5-4, the J call TRBJ2-7, with 8 positions matching TRBD2. This CDR3 spans 16 amino acids. Germline assignment: CDR1 SGHNT and CDR2 YYREEE (reference sequence). V was pared by 1 base and J by 0 bases, with 6 bases of the junction left unmatched.